Following are 8 T cell receptor beta chains from one sample sequenced in a study of shared clonotypes between healthy human individuals. This table comes from immunoSEQ multiplex PCR, and its TCRdb copy is limited to in-frame clones, with some not included. The table has millions of clones, over 85% seen once; the top ten hold roughly 0.36%. Sequences were obtained from naive CD4+ T cells from PBMCs. The subset was: CD45RA+ positively selected. The receptor source for this set is a young man in good health. Some clones in this sample may be carry-over from other donors' samples.

This rearrangement joins TRBV18 to TRBJ1-5; tentative D call: TRBD1 (5 bases). The V gene lost 2 bases and the J gene lost 0 bases, with 11 bases spanning the gap. This CDR3 has 16 amino acids. Germline CDR1 KGHSH, CDR2 LQKENI. In DNA, the CDR3 is TGTGCCAGCTCACCAGAGACAGCGAATAGCAATCAGCCCCAGCATTTT. This codes for CASSPETANSNQPQHF.

The J gene is TRBJ1-1, the V gene TRBV19, with 9 bases fitting TRBD1. Germline V CDR1 and CDR2: LNHDA, SQIVND (reference sequence). J was trimmed by 5 bases and V by 9 bases; bases with no gene match: 10. The CDR3 is 14 amino acids. This CDR3 reads CASNKDRGRTEAFF. The CDR3 DNA sequence: TGTGCCAGCAACAAGGACAGGGGCAGGACTGAAGCTTTCTTT.

The chain recombines TRBV14 with TRBJ1-2, with D unclear. Germline values: CDR1 SGHDN, CDR2 FVKESK. This CDR3 spans 14 amino acids. The germline V and J ends were trimmed by 1 base and 8 bases, with 14 bases remaining between them. CDR3 region: CASSQGSFISGYTF. The CDR3 DNA sequence: TGTGCCAGCAGCCAAGGCAGTTTTATCTCCGGCTACACCTTC.

J is TRBJ1-1 and V is TRBV29-1; the match to TRBD1 covers 7 bases. The V gene's germline CDR1 is SQVTM and CDR2 ANQGSEA. The CDR3 runs to 13 residues. The V and J ends lost 6 bases and 10 bases, in that order; junction bases with no gene match: 14. CDR3 coding DNA: TGCAGCGTCGTCCGCGCAGGGGGGGAGGGAGCTTTCTTT. Residues: CSVVRAGGEGAFF. The full variable domain, its missing parts supplied by reference TRBV29-1 and TRBJ1-1, is SAVISQKPSRDICQRGTSLTIQCQVDSQVTMMFWYRQQPGQSLTLIATANQGSEATYESGFVIDKFPISRPNLTFSTLTVSNMSPEDSSIYLCSVVRAGGEGAFFGQGTRLTVV.

The V gene is TRBV27, the J gene TRBJ1-1; 8 bases fit TRBD1. The CDR3 is made up of 16 amino acids. The trim removed 0 bases at V and 0 bases at J, leaving 3 bases unmatched. CDR1 is MNHEY, CDR2 SMNVEV, per germline (reference sequence). Written as DNA, the CDR3 is TGTGCCAGCAGTTTATCCCCGACAGGGGTGAACACTGAAGCTTTCTTT. It translates to CASSLSPTGVNTEAFF.

CDR3 amino acids: CASTAQGLTDTQYF. In DNA form, the CDR3 reads TGTGCCAGCACCGCACAGGGGCTCACAGATACGCAGTATTTT. The chain uses TRBV28 and TRBJ2-3; TRBD1 agrees at 7 bases. The CDR3 covers 14 residues. Germline V CDR1 and CDR2: MDHEN, SYDVKM. Trimming at V came to 7 bases and at J to 2 bases, leaving 6 bases not matched to a gene.

Concerning this clone itself: The same CDR3 is also encoded by other DNA sequences in this sample. This rearrangement joins TRBV2 to TRBJ2-1; 12 nucleotides line up with TRBD2. Germline loops: CDR1 SNHLY, CDR2 FYNNEI. The junction had 5 bases not matched to a gene; V was cut back by 5 bases and J by 6 bases. This CDR3 comprises 15 residues. CDR3 DNA sequence: TGTGCCAGCAGTCTGGGACTAGCGGGCGTCAATGAGCAGTTCTTC. Protein sequence: CASSLGLAGVNEQFF.

As to this clone: This CDR3 is also generated by other DNA sequences in the sample. V gene TRBV28 combines with J gene TRBJ2-5; D gene unclear. Germline values: CDR1 MDHEN, CDR2 SYDVKM. CDR3 length equals 11 residues. V lost 4 bases and J 5 bases, leaving 5 bases between the germline ends. The DNA for the CDR3 is TGTGCCAGCAGTTCTTGGGAGACCCAGTACTTC. Amino acid sequence: CASSSWETQYF.